This T cell receptor beta chain was observed in a study of blood T cell repertoires in COVID-19. Only in-frame clones appear in the TCRdb table, and some are missing; sequencing was by immunoSEQ multiplex PCR. The sample has around 220,000 clones; approximately 81% are singletons. Germline V gene lookup returns CDR1 MDHEN and CDR2 SYDVKM. The trim removed 8 bases at V and 4 bases at J, leaving 9 bases unmatched. This CDR3 contains 15 residues. This TCR was sampled from a man aged 30 to 39 with active or convalescent COVID-19. The chain is built from TRBV28 and TRBJ2-1, with 9 bases aligning to TRBD2. Sequencing was performed on peripheral blood. CDR3 loop: CASLSGGGAYNEQFF. The CDR3 DNA follows: TGTGCCAGCCTCTCTGGCGGGGGGGCGTACAATGAGCAGTTCTTC.